This is a list of T cell receptor beta chains from one sample in a study of glioma-infiltrating T cells after dendritic cell vaccination. Clones were sequenced by immunoSEQ multiplex PCR, and TCRdb holds only the in-frame ones, with some missing. The sample lists over 90,000 clones, roughly 80% occurring once. The source was blood, collected after dendritic cell vaccination. The source is a human donor with glioblastoma. CDR3s include the opening cysteine and the closing phenylalanine or tryptophan. The D gene is left open where the match is weak. For some rows the clone size is stated as once, few or many, or as a class when expanded; others skip it.

CASSQGEGGPSNDEQYF,TGTGCCAGCAGCCAAGGTGAGGGAGGGCCCTCTAATGACGAGCAGTACTTC,NA,TRBJ2-7,TRBD2,TRBV4-2
CASSAGTGFSGNTIYF,TGTGCCAGCAGCGCCGGGACAGGGTTCTCTGGAAACACCATATATTTT,NA,TRBJ1-3,TRBD1,TRBV2
CASSLAQGLNTEAFF,TGTGCCAGCAGTCTTGCACAGGGATTGAACACTGAAGCTTTCTTT,NA,TRBJ1-1,NA,TRBV7-6
CASSLVGEVNTEAFF,TGCGCCAGCAGCTTGGTCGGAGAGGTGAACACTGAAGCTTTCTTT,NA,TRBJ1-1,NA,TRBV5-1
CASSQSARARQPQHF,TGTGCCAGCAGCCAATCAGCCAGGGCTCGTCAGCCCCAGCATTTT,NA,TRBJ1-5,NA,TRBV16
CASSIIVSGGLAYGYTF,TGTGCCAGTAGTATTATCGTTTCTGGAGGGTTGGCCTATGGCTACACCTTC,NA,TRBJ1-2,NA,TRBV19
CALLAGAGTGELFF,TGTGCCTTACTAGCGGGAGCCGGCACCGGGGAGCTGTTTTTT,NA,TRBJ2-2,TRBD2,TRBV2
CATSRESTGTSNHNEQFF,TGTGCCACCAGCAGAGAGTCCACCGGGACTAGCAACCACAATGAGCAGTTCTTC,NA,TRBJ2-1,TRBD2,TRBV15
CASSEWRGGTF,TGTGCCAGCAGTGAATGGAGAGGGGGCACCTTC,few,TRBJ1-2,NA,TRBV6-1
CASSLRGFNEKLFF,TGTGCCAGCAGTCTCAGGGGATTTAATGAAAAACTGTTTTTT,NA,TRBJ1-4,NA,TRBV2
CAWSVRKAAAYGYTF,TGTGCCTGGAGTGTACGTAAGGCGGCAGCTTATGGCTACACCTTC,NA,TRBJ1-2,NA,TRBV30
CASRILAGGTYNEQFF,TGTGCCAGCAGGATTTTAGCGGGGGGGACCTACAATGAGCAGTTCTTC,once,TRBJ2-1,TRBD2,TRBV5-6
CASRAWDRVGDGYTF,TGCGCCAGTAGGGCTTGGGACAGGGTTGGCGATGGCTACACCTTC,NA,TRBJ1-2,TRBD1,TRBV5-1
CASSRGLAENSYNEQFF,TGTGCCAGCAGCCGGGGACTAGCGGAAAATAGCTACAATGAGCAGTTCTTC,NA,TRBJ2-1,TRBD2,TRBV4-2
CASSQASTNYGYTF,TGCGCCAGCAGCCAAGCCAGTACTAACTATGGCTACACCTTC,NA,TRBJ1-2,NA,TRBV4-1
CASSLFQGTEAFF,TGTGCCAGCAGTCTTTTTCAGGGCACTGAAGCTTTCTTT,NA,TRBJ1-1,NA,TRBV2
CASSLEGQGNGYTF,TGCGCCAGCAGCTTGGAGGGACAGGGTAATGGCTACACCTTC,NA,TRBJ1-2,TRBD1,TRBV5-1
CASGSGFDGYTF,TGTGCTAGTGGCTCGGGGTTCGATGGCTACACCTTC,once,TRBJ1-2,NA,TRBV12-5
CASSPTVIANTGELFF,TGTGCCAGCTCACCAACGGTCATCGCGAACACCGGGGAGCTGTTTTTT,once,TRBJ2-2,NA,TRBV18
CASSHTQGVDTEAFF,TGTGCCAGCAGCCATACACAGGGTGTGGACACTGAAGCTTTCTTT,once,TRBJ1-1,NA,TRBV6-5
CASRTRTGTLTYEQYF,TGTGCCAGCAGAACCAGGACAGGGACCCTAACCTACGAGCAGTACTTC,NA,TRBJ2-7,TRBD1,TRBV11-3
CASSSNLAGRFTDTQYF,TGTGCCAGCTCCTCCAATCTAGCGGGGCGGTTCACAGATACGCAGTATTTT,NA,TRBJ2-3,TRBD2,TRBV18